This is a list of T cell receptor beta chains from one sample in a study of blood T cell repertoires in COVID-19. TCRdb's copy holds only in-frame clones and misses some; the assay was immunoSEQ multiplex PCR. Among about 190,000 clones listed, approximately 90% were seen once. The sample comprised peripheral blood. These receptors all stem from a man aged 40-49 years with active or convalescent COVID-19. Both conserved end residues are part of each CDR3. Fields, in order: V gene, D gene, J gene, CDR3 protein, CDR3 DNA. The D gene is left open where the match is weak.

V gene: TRBV19; D gene: NA; J gene: TRBJ1-3; CDR3 protein: CASSIRGGGSGNTIYF; CDR3 DNA: TGTGCCAGTAGTATACGAGGGGGGGGTTCTGGAAACACCATATATTTT
V gene: TRBV10-1; D gene: NA; J gene: TRBJ1-2; CDR3 protein: CASSSQGDGYTF; CDR3 DNA: TGCGCCAGCAGTTCACAGGGTGATGGCTACACCTTC
V gene: TRBV19; D gene: NA; J gene: TRBJ1-1; CDR3 protein: CASSINAGHTEAFF; CDR3 DNA: TGTGCCAGTAGTATAAACGCTGGGCATACTGAAGCTTTCTTT
V gene: TRBV29-1; D gene: NA; J gene: TRBJ1-2; CDR3 protein: CSVEDDRSGYTF; CDR3 DNA: TGCAGCGTTGAAGATGACAGGTCGGGCTACACCTTC
V gene: TRBV19; D gene: NA; J gene: TRBJ2-5; CDR3 protein: CASSIGGLGETQYF; CDR3 DNA: TGTGCCAGTAGTATTGGAGGGTTAGGGGAGACCCAGTACTTC
V gene: TRBV12-5; D gene: TRBD2; J gene: TRBJ2-1; CDR3 protein: CASLLSGSRGGDEQFF; CDR3 DNA: TGTGCTAGTCTATTAAGCGGGAGTCGGGGTGGCGATGAGCAGTTCTTC
V gene: TRBV9; D gene: NA; J gene: TRBJ2-1; CDR3 protein: CASSQAEAGYNEQFF; CDR3 DNA: TGTGCCAGCAGCCAAGCAGAGGCGGGGTACAATGAGCAGTTCTTC
V gene: TRBV5-5; D gene: NA; J gene: TRBJ1-6; CDR3 protein: CASSFTDNNSPLHF; CDR3 DNA: TGTGCCAGCAGCTTTACTGACAATAATTCACCCCTCCACTTT
V gene: TRBV21-1; D gene: NA; J gene: TRBJ2-7; CDR3 protein: CASSPRTGTYEQYF; CDR3 DNA: TGTGCCAGCAGCCCCAGGACAGGGACGTACGAGCAGTACTTC
V gene: TRBV24-1; D gene: NA; J gene: TRBJ2-2; CDR3 protein: CATSDPGHVTGELFF; CDR3 DNA: TGTGCCACCAGTGATCCGGGACATGTGACCGGGGAGCTGTTTTTT
V gene: TRBV7-3; D gene: TRBD1; J gene: TRBJ2-7; CDR3 protein: CASSSLDRVHEQYF; CDR3 DNA: TGTGCCAGCAGCTCCTTAGACAGGGTCCACGAGCAGTACTTC
V gene: TRBV7-2; D gene: TRBD2; J gene: TRBJ2-5; CDR3 protein: CASSLAFGRSGETQYF; CDR3 DNA: TGTGCCAGCAGCTTAGCTTTCGGGAGGTCGGGGGAGACCCAGTACTTC
V gene: TRBV5-1; D gene: TRBD2; J gene: TRBJ2-1; CDR3 protein: CASRTGTSVEQFF; CDR3 DNA: TGCGCCAGCAGAACCGGGACTAGTGTTGAGCAGTTCTTC
V gene: TRBV10-3; D gene: NA; J gene: TRBJ1-2; CDR3 protein: CAISAGEGYTF; CDR3 DNA: TGTGCCATCAGTGCCGGAGAAGGCTACACCTTC
V gene: TRBV4-2; D gene: TRBD2; J gene: TRBJ2-5; CDR3 protein: CASSPHVWASGGTQETQYF; CDR3 DNA: TGTGCCAGCAGCCCTCATGTTTGGGCTAGCGGGGGGACACAAGAGACCCAGTACTTC
V gene: TRBV5-4; D gene: NA; J gene: TRBJ2-3; CDR3 protein: CASSTRQQRDTQYF; CDR3 DNA: TGTGCCAGCAGCACCCGACAGCAGAGAGATACGCAGTATTTT